These T cell receptor beta chains were read from a single sample in a study of blood T cell repertoires in COVID-19. Produced via immunoSEQ multiplex PCR; TCRdb's table is partial and in-frame only. The table lists approximately 250,000 clones, around four fifths of them singletons. Sequencing was done on a sample of PBMCs or T cells enriched from blood (not recorded which). The receptor set was obtained from a man aged 35 to 55 who had recovered from COVID-19. The CDR3 runs from the conserved cysteine through the conserved F or W. D genes are given only for firm matches. Clone size is not always given. Where it is, it says once, few, many or a class for expanded clones.

V gene	J gene	clone size	D gene	CDR3 protein	CDR3 DNA
TRBV2	TRBJ1-3	NA	NA	CASSEHQRGTIYF	TGTGCCAGCAGTGAACACCAGCGGGGCACCATATATTTT
TRBV6-5	TRBJ2-7	NA	NA	CASRLTLEEEQYF	TGTGCCAGCAGACTTACCCTGGAGGAGGAGCAGTACTTC
TRBV7-3	TRBJ1-5	NA	NA	CASSKTVNQPQHF	TGTGCCAGCAGCAAGACAGTTAATCAGCCCCAGCATTTT
TRBV27	TRBJ2-6	NA	NA	CASSFSSGANVLTF	TGTGCCAGCAGTTTTAGCTCTGGGGCCAACGTCCTGACTTTC
TRBV9	TRBJ2-1	NA	TRBD1	CASSVAWDRDAQFF	TGTGCCAGCAGCGTAGCATGGGACAGAGATGCGCAGTTCTTC
TRBV7-2	TRBJ2-3	NA	TRBD1	CASSKQGSSTDTQYF	TGTGCCAGCAGCAAACAGGGGTCCTCCACAGATACGCAGTATTTT
TRBV18	TRBJ2-7	NA	TRBD1	CASSPIMTGGGYEQYF	TGTGCCAGCTCACCGATAATGACAGGGGGCGGCTACGAGCAGTACTTC
TRBV9	TRBJ2-5	NA	NA	CASSGGRGPQETQYF	TGTGCCAGCAGCGGGGGCAGGGGCCCGCAAGAGACCCAGTACTTC
TRBV7-2	TRBJ2-3	NA	NA	CASRIGLSTDTQYF	TGTGCCAGCAGAATTGGACTCAGCACAGATACGCAGTATTTT
TRBV18	TRBJ1-1	NA	TRBD1	CASSPGGQGGAVNTEAFF	TGTGCCAGCTCGCCGGGCGGACAGGGGGGCGCCGTGAACACTGAAGCTTTCTTT
TRBV14	TRBJ2-7	NA	NA	CASSPLSRTQYEQYF	TGTGCCAGCAGCCCCCTGAGCAGGACACAGTACGAGCAGTACTTC
TRBV18	TRBJ2-1	once	TRBD1	CASSPQTGTNEQFF	TGTGCCAGCTCACCACAGACAGGGACAAATGAGCAGTTCTTC
TRBV4-1	TRBJ2-1	NA	TRBD2	CASRQGAGGSNEQFF	TGCGCCAGCAGACAAGGGGCGGGGGGCTCCAATGAGCAGTTCTTC
TRBV28	TRBJ1-5	NA	TRBD1	CASSGGADRGSNQPQHF	TGTGCCAGCAGTGGGGGGGCGGACAGGGGAAGCAATCAGCCCCAGCATTTT
TRBV13	TRBJ2-3	NA	NA	CASCSGSDTQYF	TGTGCCAGCTGTTCGGGATCAGATACGCAGTATTTT
TRBV7-6	TRBJ2-7	NA	TRBD2	CASSLTSGGSYEQYF	TGTGCCAGCAGCCTAACTAGCGGGGGGTCCTACGAGCAGTACTTC
TRBV20-1	TRBJ2-1	NA	NA	CSALRVREQFF	TGCAGTGCTCTCAGGGTGCGGGAGCAGTTCTTC
TRBV4-1	TRBJ2-2	few	TRBD1	CASSQGQGGTGELFF	TGCGCCAGCAGCCAAGGACAGGGGGGGACCGGGGAGCTGTTTTTT
TRBV6-5	TRBJ1-3	once	NA	CASTSSGNTIYF	TGTGCCAGCACTAGCTCTGGAAACACCATATATTTT
TRBV9	TRBJ1-1	once	TRBD1	CASSVGDSSTEAFF	TGTGCCAGCAGCGTAGGGGACAGCTCCACTGAAGCTTTCTTT
TRBV7-2	TRBJ2-3	NA	TRBD1	CASSLGQVHTDTQYF	TGTGCCAGCAGTTTAGGACAGGTCCACACAGATACGCAGTATTTT
TRBV28	TRBJ2-6	NA	NA	CASRYSGANVLTF	TGTGCCAGCAGGTACTCTGGGGCCAACGTCCTGACTTTC
TRBV30	TRBJ1-5	few	NA	CAWSVANLNQPQHF	TGTGCCTGGAGTGTCGCGAACCTCAATCAGCCCCAGCATTTT
TRBV5-6	TRBJ2-7	NA	TRBD2	CASSTSPLGAGAEQYF	TGTGCCAGCAGCACGAGCCCGTTGGGAGCGGGAGCTGAGCAGTACTTC
TRBV4-2	TRBJ2-2	NA	TRBD2	CASSHGLAGIGNTGELFF	TGTGCCAGCAGCCACGGACTAGCGGGCATAGGTAACACCGGGGAGCTGTTTTTT
TRBV27	TRBJ1-1	NA	NA	CASSPGSGAEAFF	TGTGCCAGCAGTCCGGGGTCGGGCGCTGAAGCTTTCTTT
TRBV28	TRBJ1-2	NA	TRBD1	CASSTTSGTGFWGYTF	TGTGCCAGCAGTACTACATCCGGGACAGGATTTTGGGGCTACACCTTC
TRBV29-1	TRBJ2-3	NA	NA	CSVDSSVTDTQYF	TGCAGCGTTGATTCCTCTGTGACAGATACGCAGTATTTT
TRBV19	TRBJ2-7	once	TRBD1	CASSPGTGDEQYF	TGTGCCAGTAGTCCGGGGACAGGGGACGAGCAGTACTTC
TRBV6-2/TRBV6-3	TRBJ2-3	NA	NA	CASSYGAYTDTQYF	TGTGCCAGCAGTTACGGGGCCTACACAGATACGCAGTATTTT
TRBV5-4	TRBJ1-5	few	NA	CASSLDSGQPQHF	TGTGCCAGCAGCTTGGACTCCGGTCAGCCCCAGCATTTT
TRBV2	TRBJ1-6	NA	NA	CASNHDSSYNSPLHF	TGTGCCAGCAACCACGACAGCTCCTATAATTCACCCCTCCACTTT